In this sample, the clone carrying this TCR beta chain turned up once. Antigen specificity is unknown. The PCR contained 60 Vbeta and 13 Jbeta primers. Libraries were prepared by immunoSEQ multiplex PCR; TCRdb keeps only in-frame clonotypes and omits some of them. This table has under 300,000 clones, about nine tenths appearing once. This specimen comes from a study of cytomegalovirus exposure and HLA in healthy donors. Study outcomes and limitations: From TCR beta sequences, most subjects' HLA-A and HLA-B alleles were reportedly predicted accurately. Among TCR beta chains of equal frequency, HLA-associated ones were more clonally expanded in a later analysis.

The sample comprised PBMCs. This receptor was taken from a man in his forties in good health and CMV-seropositive.

CDR3 DNA: TGCAGCGTCGTGGGCGGGAGCTCCTACGAGCAGTACTTC. It codes for CSVVGGSSYEQYF. The V gene is TRBV29-1, the J gene TRBJ2-7; 7 bases match TRBD2. In germline, CDR1 is SQVTM, CDR2 ANQGSEA. The CDR3 totals 13 residues. The V and J ends lost 6 bases and 0 bases, in that order; junction bases with no gene match: 5.